This T cell receptor (beta chain) is drawn from a study of neurological immune-mediated disorders (dated by TCRdb to about 2019). Study-wide context: Among the roughly 35 multiple sclerosis patients, approximately 30 had relapsing-remitting MS and 3 had secondary progressive MS. Using UMI-based sequencing, the study compared peripheral blood TCR-beta repertoires from patients with HTLV-I-associated myelopathy (HAM/TSP), patients with multiple sclerosis, and healthy controls. Alongside PBMC samples, the set of approximately 100 TCR-beta libraries contained longitudinal samples, technical triplicates, and paired CD4+ and CD8+ T-cell subsets that had been sorted. The cohort included some 66 subjects: about 15 with HAM/TSP, some 34 with multiple sclerosis, and approximately 20 healthy controls. Overall study outcomes, separate from this receptor: The MS cluster was not associated with any clinical or MRI features, and the authors stated that larger cohorts are needed. Phylogenetic analysis grouped repertoires from 18 of 34 MS patients into a cluster of related CDR3 sequences, suggesting a possible repertoire-level signature. No identical CDR3 amino acid sequences were found to be shared among expanded clones across subjects, suggesting that TCR-beta repertoires were private in all groups. TCR clonal expansion was highest in HAM/TSP patients and lowest in MS patients, with MS patients falling below even healthy controls.

This clonotype was seen a handful of times. The clone's antigen remains unknown. No qualities accompany the bases; no much larger clone lies one base away. cDNA was synthesized by template-switch 5'RACE using a primer with a 10-nucleotide random unique molecular identifier that tagged each TCR transcript. Over 200 million TCR-beta sequences, covering 15-18 subjects, were produced in each sequencing run. Total RNA was extracted with the RNeasy kit. The KAPA Real-time Library Amplification kit was used to amplify TCR-beta VDJ regions with primers for the TCR constant region and the 5'RACE anchor. Sample indexes and Illumina adaptors were added in a first PCR, after which library yield was increased in a second PCR. The roughly 650 bp TCR product was size-selected on a 2% E-gel SizeSelection system after Ampure bead purification. Before pooling, library quality was checked on a Bioanalyzer, concentration was measured with Qubit, and libraries were quantified with the Kapa Library Quantification kit. An Illumina HiSeq 2500 was used to sequence the libraries paired-end at 2 x 150 bp. To increase sequence diversity, about 24-32% phiX was spiked into each library pool. In the source study's methods: Quality-filtered reads were processed with the UMI-based MiGEC pipeline, which removed over 85% of raw TCR sequences during error correction. VDJ genes were aligned to IMGT germline references, and clonotypes were defined by unique CDR3 amino acid sequence plus V-J genes. Clonal expansion, Shannon diversity and CDR3 relatedness were evaluated with VDJtools (CalcPairwiseDistances, ClusterSamples), while phylogenetic trees were built in CLCbio workbench. Using coefficient-of-variation modelling across technical triplicates, the study counted a clone as expanded if it had at least 8 unique UMIs. In TCRdb, the public reads were trimmed at Q25 with fastp and aligned with MiXCR, with productive beta chains retained. Each entry merges the rows of one CDR3 protein and shows their most common DNA and genes. These V and J calls derive from TCRdb rather than the authors' analysis. The sample table holds tens of thousands of distinct CDR3 sequences, of which approximately 5% were seen once. Jointly, the top ten make up 2% to 2.5% of the sample.

For the unsorted PBMC libraries, 2 million PBMCs were stored in RNAlater at -80 degrees C until RNA extraction and were used to generate the libraries. The multiple sclerosis patients were enrolled in a US clinical protocol that evaluated disease progression with magnetic resonance imaging. Peripheral blood was subjected to Ficoll-Hypaque density gradient centrifugation to isolate PBMCs, which were then cryopreserved in liquid nitrogen. Sequencing used PBMCs. This clonotype was obtained from a woman in her seventies with multiple sclerosis.

The bases read TGTGCCAGCAGCCAAGCGGGCAGGGTGCGGGGCACCGGGGAGCTGTTTTTT. Translated, it gives CASSQAGRVRGTGELFF. Recombination linked TRBV3-1 to TRBJ2-2, with a tentative D gene TRBD2 over 6 matching bases. Relative to germline, V is 1 base shorter and J is 4 bases shorter, with 16 bases between their ends. The CDR3 has 17 amino acids, counting the end cysteine and phenylalanine. Only the CDR3 DNA is retained, 51 bases long and in frame from the first base. According to the germline V gene (reference sequence), CDR1 reads LGHDT and CDR2 reads YNNKEL.